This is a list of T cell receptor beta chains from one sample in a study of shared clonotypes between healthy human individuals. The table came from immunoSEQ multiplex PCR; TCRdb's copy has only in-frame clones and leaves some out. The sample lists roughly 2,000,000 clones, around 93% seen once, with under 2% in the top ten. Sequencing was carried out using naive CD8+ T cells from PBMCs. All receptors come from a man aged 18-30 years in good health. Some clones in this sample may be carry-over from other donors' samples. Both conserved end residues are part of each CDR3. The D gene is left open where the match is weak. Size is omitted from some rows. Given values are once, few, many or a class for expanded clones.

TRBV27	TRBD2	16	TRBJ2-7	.	CASSPEAGGSPYEQYF	TGTGCCAGCAGTCCGGAAGCGGGAGGCTCGCCCTACGAGCAGTACTTC
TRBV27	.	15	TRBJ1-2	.	CASSFGGRTLWGYTF	TGTGCCAGCAGTTTCGGGGGGCGAACTTTATGGGGCTACACCTTC
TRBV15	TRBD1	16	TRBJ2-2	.	CATSRDDQGDTGELFF	TGTGCCACCAGCAGAGATGACCAGGGGGACACCGGGGAGCTGTTTTTT
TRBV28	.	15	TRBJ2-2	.	CASSFGDINTGELFF	TGTGCCAGCAGTTTCGGGGACATAAACACCGGGGAGCTGTTTTTT
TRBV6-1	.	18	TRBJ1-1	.	CASSEAVVAVVGTLGAFF	TGTGCCAGCAGTGAAGCGGTAGTGGCTGTGGTGGGCACACTTGGAGCTTTCTTT
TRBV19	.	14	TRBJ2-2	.	CASSIPRDAGELFF	TGTGCCAGTAGTATTCCCAGGGACGCCGGGGAGCTGTTTTTT
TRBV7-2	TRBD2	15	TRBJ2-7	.	CASSTGTSGLYEQYF	TGTGCCAGCAGCACCGGGACTAGCGGGCTCTACGAGCAGTACTTC
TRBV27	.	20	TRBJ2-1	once	CASSLVFRTQGSSSYNEQFF	TGTGCCAGCAGTTTAGTCTTCCGGACCCAGGGATCTAGCTCCTACAATGAGCAGTTCTTC
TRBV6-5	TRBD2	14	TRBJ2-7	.	CASSPSGRVYEQYF	TGTGCCAGCAGTCCTAGCGGGAGGGTCTACGAGCAGTACTTC
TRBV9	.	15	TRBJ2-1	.	CASSPSRLTYNEQFF	TGTGCCAGCAGCCCTTCCCGACTTACCTACAATGAGCAGTTCTTC
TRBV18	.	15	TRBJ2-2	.	CASSPPDGDTGELFF	TGTGCCAGCTCACCCCCGGACGGTGACACCGGGGAGCTGTTTTTT
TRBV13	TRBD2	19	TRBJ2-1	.	CASSYLAGGIESSYNEQFF	TGTGCCAGCAGCTACTTAGCGGGAGGGATTGAAAGCTCCTACAATGAGCAGTTCTTC
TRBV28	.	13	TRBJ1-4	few	CASSLYRAEKLFF	TGTGCCAGCAGTTTATATCGCGCCGAAAAACTGTTTTTT
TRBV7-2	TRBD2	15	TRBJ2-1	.	CASSLTGGSYNEQFF	TGTGCCAGCAGTTTAACGGGGGGCTCCTACAATGAGCAGTTCTTC
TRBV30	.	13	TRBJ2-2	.	CAWNLLNTGELFF	TGTGCCTGGAACTTATTGAACACCGGGGAGCTGTTTTTT
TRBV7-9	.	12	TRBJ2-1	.	CASSPPMDELFF	TGTGCCAGCAGCCCCCCGATGGACGAACTGTTCTTC
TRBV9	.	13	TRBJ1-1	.	CASSVGGRGEAFF	TGTGCCAGCAGCGTTGGGGGCAGGGGAGAGGCTTTCTTT
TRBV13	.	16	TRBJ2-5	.	CASSLVPRGLGETQYF	TGTGCCAGCAGCTTAGTTCCCAGGGGACTTGGGGAGACCCAGTACTTC
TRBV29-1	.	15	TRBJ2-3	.	CSAGEGAASTDTQYF	TGCAGCGCTGGTGAAGGGGCGGCAAGCACAGATACGCAGTATTTT
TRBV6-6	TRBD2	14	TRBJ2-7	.	CASSLLAGDQEQYF	TGTGCCAGTAGTCTACTAGCGGGAGATCAGGAGCAGTACTTC
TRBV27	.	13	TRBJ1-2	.	CASSFRASGGYTF	TGTGCCAGCAGTTTTCGGGCCTCGGGCGGCTACACCTTC
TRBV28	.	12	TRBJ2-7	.	CASSLATYEQYF	TGTGCCAGCAGTTTGGCGACCTACGAGCAGTACTTC
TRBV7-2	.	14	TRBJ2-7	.	CASSLVARAPEQYF	TGTGCCAGCAGCTTAGTTGCGAGGGCCCCCGAGCAGTACTTC